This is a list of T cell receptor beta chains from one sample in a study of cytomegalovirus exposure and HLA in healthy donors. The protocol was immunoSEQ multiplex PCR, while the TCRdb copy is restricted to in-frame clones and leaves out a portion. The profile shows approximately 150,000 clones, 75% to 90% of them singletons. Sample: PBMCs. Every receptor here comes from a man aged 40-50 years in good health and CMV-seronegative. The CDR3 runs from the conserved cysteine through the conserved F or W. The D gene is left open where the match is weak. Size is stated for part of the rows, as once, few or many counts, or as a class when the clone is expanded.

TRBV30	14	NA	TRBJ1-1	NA	CAWSKPGVGTEAFF	TGTGCCTGGAGTAAACCAGGGGTGGGCACTGAAGCTTTCTTT
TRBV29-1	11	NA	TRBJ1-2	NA	CSVEDRAGYTF	TGCAGCGTTGAAGACAGGGCTGGCTACACCTTC
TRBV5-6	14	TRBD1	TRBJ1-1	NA	CASSFVRGATEAFF	TGTGCCAGCAGCTTTGTCAGGGGGGCCACTGAAGCTTTCTTT
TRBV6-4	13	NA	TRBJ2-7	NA	CASAAEGGYEQYF	TGTGCCAGCGCGGCGGAGGGGGGGTACGAGCAGTACTTC
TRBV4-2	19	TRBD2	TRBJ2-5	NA	CASSQPRGLGASGEETQYF	TGTGCCAGCAGCCAACCCAGGGGCCTTGGGGCTAGCGGGGAAGAGACCCAGTACTTC
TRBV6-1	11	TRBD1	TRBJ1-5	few	CASREQGAQHF	TGTGCCAGCAGAGAACAGGGGGCCCAGCATTTT
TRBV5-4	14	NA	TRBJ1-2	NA	CASSLQGSSYGYTF	TGTGCCAGCAGCTTACAGGGAAGTTCCTATGGCTACACCTTC
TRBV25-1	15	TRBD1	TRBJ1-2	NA	CASSARDRVFDGYTF	TGTGCCAGCAGTGCCCGGGACAGAGTTTTCGATGGCTACACCTTC
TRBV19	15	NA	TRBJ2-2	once	CALYPGAGQPGELFF	TGTGCCCTTTACCCGGGGGCGGGACAGCCCGGGGAGCTGTTTTTT
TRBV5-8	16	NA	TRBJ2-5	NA	CASSLSARGTQETQYF	TGTGCCAGCAGCTTGTCTGCGCGGGGGACACAAGAGACCCAGTACTTC
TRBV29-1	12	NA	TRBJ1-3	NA	CSVEDRFNTIYF	TGCAGCGTTGAAGACCGGTTTAACACCATATATTTT
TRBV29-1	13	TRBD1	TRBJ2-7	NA	CSVDGTGDYEQYF	TGCAGCGTTGATGGGACAGGGGACTACGAGCAGTACTTC
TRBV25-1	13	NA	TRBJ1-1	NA	CASTKGANTEAFF	TGTGCCAGCACCAAAGGAGCGAACACTGAAGCTTTCTTT
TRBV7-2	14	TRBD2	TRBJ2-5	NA	CASSPRGLGETQYF	TGTGCCAGCAGCCCGAGGGGACTAGGGGAGACCCAGTACTTC
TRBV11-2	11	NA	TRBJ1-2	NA	CASSGGRGVTF	TGTGCCAGCAGCGGCGGGCGGGGGGTCACCTTC
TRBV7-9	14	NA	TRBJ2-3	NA	CASSKTESTDTQYF	TGTGCCAGCAGCAAGACGGAGAGCACAGATACGCAGTATTTT
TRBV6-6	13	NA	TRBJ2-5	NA	CASNPRAQETQYF	TGTGCCAGCAACCCTAGAGCCCAAGAGACCCAGTACTTC
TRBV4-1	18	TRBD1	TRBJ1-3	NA	CASTLSAGQINSGNTIYF	TGCGCCAGCACTTTAAGTGCGGGACAGATCAACTCTGGAAACACCATATATTTT
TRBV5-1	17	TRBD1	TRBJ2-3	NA	CASSLTSGTGGTDTQYF	TGCGCCAGCAGCTTAACTTCCGGGACAGGGGGCACAGATACGCAGTATTTT
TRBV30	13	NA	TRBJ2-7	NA	CALLRGRDYEQYF	TGTGCCCTCCTAAGAGGGAGAGACTACGAGCAGTACTTC
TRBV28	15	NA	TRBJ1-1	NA	CASSSYKIRGTEAFF	TGTGCCAGCAGTTCCTATAAAATCCGGGGCACTGAAGCTTTCTTT
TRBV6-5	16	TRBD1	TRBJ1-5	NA	CASSSYRTGPDQPQHF	TGTGCCAGCAGTTCTTATAGGACAGGGCCAGATCAGCCCCAGCATTTT
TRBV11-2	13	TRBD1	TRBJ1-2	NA	CASSSGTGNGYTF	TGTGCCAGCAGCTCCGGGACAGGGAATGGCTACACCTTC
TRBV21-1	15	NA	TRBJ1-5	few	CASSPSNTTDQPQHF	TGTGCCAGCAGCCCTAGTAACACTACTGATCAGCCCCAGCATTTT